This record covers a single TCR beta chain. The sample is drawn from a study of PD-1 blockade in classical Hodgkin lymphoma. The patients all showed relapse after autologous stem cell transplantation, while their brentuximab vedotin exposure varied. Produced via immunoSEQ multiplex PCR; TCRdb's table is partial and in-frame only. The table lists about 97,000 clones, approximately 83% of them singletons. The CDR3 has 16 amino acids. The germline V gene has CDR1 SGDLS and CDR2 YYNGEE. The V gene lost 2 bases and the J gene lost 2 bases, with 13 bases spanning the gap. The clonotype comes from a human donor with classical Hodgkin lymphoma. The chain uses TRBV9 and TRBJ2-2, with D perhaps matching TRBD2 (6 bases). The source was peripheral blood mononuclear cells (PBMCs), collected at baseline. As DNA, the CDR3 is TGTGCCAGCAGCGTCCGACTAGGGTCTAACACCGGGGAGCTGTTTTTT. The encoded protein is CASSVRLGSNTGELFF.